The source of this TCR beta chain is a study of cytomegalovirus exposure and HLA in healthy donors. The study, taken as a whole, reports: After further analysis at a later stage, 16,951 TCR beta sequences were associated with HLA alleles at 0.05 false discovery rate. The study found most TCR sequences rare, yet found some public TCRs in many donors.

The CDR3 is 13 amino acids. Germline CDR1 and CDR2: SNHLY and FYNNEI. V was clipped by 8 bases and J by 0 bases, with 10 bases between them. This PCR relied on a set of 60 Vbeta primers and 13 Jbeta primers. Libraries were prepared by immunoSEQ multiplex PCR; TCRdb keeps only in-frame clonotypes and omits some of them. The table shows under 150,000 clones, with 75% to 80% occurring only once. Nominally healthy donors provided the samples, though records likely missed some immune exposures. For this clone: Its target is not known.

The rearrangement uses TRBV2 and TRBJ2-5, with D possibly matching TRBD1 (6 bases). The receptor comes from a young woman in good health and CMV-seronegative. The material sequenced was PBMCs. This chain's CDR3 is CASVQGYQETQYF. In DNA form, the CDR3 reads TGTGCCAGCGTACAGGGCTACCAAGAGACCCAGTACTTC.